This T cell receptor (beta chain) originates from a study of blood T cell repertoires in COVID-19. Clones were sequenced by immunoSEQ multiplex PCR, and TCRdb holds only the in-frame ones, with some missing. The sample has tens of thousands of clones, 90% to 95% seen once; the top ten hold approximately 5.3%. CDR3 length: 13 residues. Germline CDR1 is KGHSH and CDR2 is LQKENI. The V and J ends lost 2 bases and 1 base respectively, with 5 bases between them. This clone was seen a single time. The chain couples TRBV18 to TRBJ2-5; D uncertain. This sequence originates from a human donor in a cohort sampled during active COVID-19. The sequencing sample was made of peripheral blood. Here the CDR3 reads CASSPSPQETQYF. Here the CDR3 DNA reads TGTGCCAGCTCACCAAGCCCCCAAGAGACCCAGTACTTC.